Sequencing of this T cell receptor beta chain was carried out in a study of response to subunit inactivated influenza vaccine. General study points: A suggestion made by the authors is that each seasonal influenza vaccination recruits few new T cells.

This clonotype came up a few times. Its antigen is not identified. The CDR3 is 17 residues long. V lost 0 bases and J lost 5, with 18 bases in between. Germline V lookup: CDR1 SGHRS, CDR2 YFSETQ. TCRdb re-called the RT-PCR reads with MiXCR, one entry per CDR3 protein. This table has about 700,000 distinct CDR3 sequences, approximately 15% appearing once. This TCR was recovered from a man aged 50 to 59 who received an inactivated influenza vaccine. The material sequenced was PBMCs from blood, taken about 14 days before vaccination. The chain links TRBV5-1 to TRBJ2-1; D possibly corresponds to TRBD2 (5 bases). CDR3 region: CASSLGPPGGQNNEQFF. As DNA, the CDR3 is TGCGCCAGCAGCTTGGGGCCTCCAGGCGGGCAAAACAATGAGCAGTTCTTC.